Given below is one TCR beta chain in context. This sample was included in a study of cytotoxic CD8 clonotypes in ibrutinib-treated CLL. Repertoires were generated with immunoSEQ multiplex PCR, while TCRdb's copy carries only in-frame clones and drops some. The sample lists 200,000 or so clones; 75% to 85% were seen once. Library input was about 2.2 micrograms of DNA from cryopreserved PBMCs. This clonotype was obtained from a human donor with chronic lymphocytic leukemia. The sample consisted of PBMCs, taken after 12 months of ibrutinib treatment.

The CDR3 DNA reads TGTGCCAGCAGTTCACAGGGTAACACCATATATTTT. Translation gives CASSSQGNTIYF. The V and J genes are TRBV6-5 and TRBJ1-3; D perhaps matches TRBD1 (6 bases). With 4 bases removed from V and 7 bases from J, the gap between germline ends came to 8 bases. Germline CDR1 is MNHEY and CDR2 is SVGAGI. The CDR3 is 12 residues long.